This T cell receptor beta chain was found in a study of blood T cell repertoires in COVID-19. Study context: T cells, B-cell-depleted T cells, or PBMCs supplied cDNA or gDNA.

Patients at the Seattle site were enrolled during active infection and followed longitudinally. Authors' data handling: Reference gene primer amplification gave nucleated cell count estimates. Generated by immunoSEQ multiplex PCR, the TCRdb table keeps only in-frame clones and is missing some. Clone size and the V and J calls come from that table; the DNA yielded D and trimming. Of some 450,000 clones listed, approximately 90% are singletons. Trimming shortened V by 2 bases and J by 0 bases, and 11 bases separated the two germline ends. The CDR3 is 16 amino acids. Germline V lookup: CDR1 SGHTA, CDR2 FQGNSA.

Sequencing input: peripheral blood. This TCR derives from a woman aged 45-65 years with COVID-19, enrolled during active disease. The chain is built from TRBV7-2 and TRBJ1-5, with TRBD1 as a possible D gene (6 bases). CDR3 in amino acids: CASSLQGGASNQPQHF. CDR3 nucleotide sequence: TGTGCCAGCAGCTTACAAGGGGGGGCTAGCAATCAGCCCCAGCATTTT.